These 8 T cell receptor beta chains share one sample of origin, sequenced in a study of shared clonotypes between healthy human individuals. The assay was immunoSEQ multiplex PCR, and TCRdb's table has in-frame clones only and misses some. Of nearly 1 million clones listed, approximately 80% are singletons. The source material was memory CD4+ T cells sorted from blood. Subset here: CD45RA-negative fraction. These receptor sequences come from a man aged 18-30 years in good health.

The rearrangement joins TRBV2 to TRBJ1-5; D is unclear. In germline, CDR1 is SNHLY, CDR2 FYNNEI. The CDR3 is 15 amino acids. V was pared by 3 bases and J by 0 bases, with 9 bases between. The CDR3 DNA reads TGTGCCAGCAGTGATGACAATTATAGCAATCAGCCCCAGCATTTT. Its translation is CASSDDNYSNQPQHF.

The V gene is TRBV6-5, the J gene TRBJ1-2, with D unclear. CDR3 length: 15 residues. V was trimmed by 0 bases and J by 10 bases, leaving 18 bases between them. The germline V gene has CDR1 MNHEY and CDR2 SVGAGI. CDR3 sequence: CASSYSGQSKDIYTF. CDR3 bases: TGTGCCAGCAGTTACTCAGGGCAGTCTAAAGATATCTACACCTTC.

This chain uses TRBV5-6 with TRBJ2-7; TRBD1 matches 12 bases. CDR3 length: 15 residues. J lost 6 bases, V lost 4 bases, and 8 bases had no gene match. Germline V gene sequence: CDR1 SGHDT, CDR2 YYEEEE. The CDR3 loop is CASSLPGQGAGEQYF. As DNA, the CDR3 is TGTGCCAGCAGCCTCCCGGGACAGGGGGCGGGCGAGCAGTACTTC.

The V and J genes are TRBV4-1 and TRBJ2-3, with a possible D match to TRBD2 (6 bases). The germline V and J ends were trimmed by 1 base and 4 bases, with 12 bases remaining between them. The CDR3 sequence is 15 residues long. Looked up from germline, CDR1 is MGHRA and CDR2 is YSYEKL. The CDR3 coding sequence is TGCGCCAGCAGCCAAGGACTACTAGCTGCAGATACGCAGTATTTT. It encodes CASSQGLLAADTQYF.

The CDR3 is CASSRGEWETQYF. The DNA of the CDR3 is TGCGCCAGCAGCAGAGGGGAGTGGGAGACCCAGTACTTC. The rearrangement joins TRBV5-1 to TRBJ2-5; D tentatively fits TRBD1 or TRBD2 (5 bases each). The V end was cut by 4 bases, the J end by 5 bases, with 12 bases between. The CDR3 spans 13 residues. Germline V lookup: CDR1 SGHRS, CDR2 YFSETQ.

The chain combines TRBV30 with TRBJ2-3; D ambiguous. This CDR3 is built from 11 residues. V lost 2 bases, J lost 5 bases, and 5 bases lay in between. Germline V gene sequence: CDR1 GTSNPN, CDR2 SVGIG (reference sequence). The CDR3 is CAWSSRDTQYF. The DNA for the CDR3 is TGTGCCTGGAGTAGTAGAGATACGCAGTATTTT.

In regard to this clone: Other nucleotide sequences from this sample produce the same CDR3. The chain recombines TRBV7-2 with TRBJ2-1; 10 positions match TRBD2. Germline V gene sequence: CDR1 SGHTA, CDR2 FQGNSA. The length of the CDR3 is 15 residues. With 5 bases clipped from V and 7 bases from J, the junction kept 8 bases outside the gene matches. The CDR3 sequence is CASSPPSGSSNEQFF. The CDR3 DNA follows: TGTGCCAGCAGCCCCCCTAGCGGGAGCAGTAATGAGCAGTTCTTC.

V usage is TRBV5-4 and J usage is TRBJ2-3; 9 bases match TRBD2. Germline CDR1 is SGHNT and CDR2 is YYREEE (reference sequence). The CDR3 is 15 residues long. The J segment lost 2 bases and the V segment lost 2 bases, leaving 3 bases of the junction unmatched. CDR3 loop: CASSLSSGATDTQYF. In DNA form, the CDR3 reads TGTGCCAGCAGCTTATCTAGCGGGGCCACAGATACGCAGTATTTT. Together with reference TRBV5-4 and TRBJ2-3, the CDR3 gives the full variable domain: ETGVTQSPTHLIKTRGQQVTLRCSSQSGHNTVSWYQQALGQGPQFIFQYYREEENGRGNFPPRFSGLQFPNYSSELNVNALELDDSALYLCASSLSSGATDTQYFGPGTRLTVL.